These 20 T cell receptor beta chains came from one sample sequenced in a study of regulatory T cells in long-lasting Graves disease. Time point in this sample: newly diagnosed GD, antithyroid drugs for less than 3 months. PBMCs were the source of the RNA used for TCR sequencing. Arm-PCR of CDR3 regions and iRepertoire HTBI primers were used to build TCR beta libraries. TCRdb fed the multiplex PCR reads into MiXCR, producing one record per CDR3 protein. This sample has about 330,000 distinct CDR3 sequences; roughly 15% occur once, and the top ten carry 20% to 25%. These records were also assigned to another study, of T cells in Graves' hyperthyroidism and ophthalmopathy.

Sample: peripheral blood mononuclear cells (PBMCs), taken at new diagnosis, from a patient treated with antithyroid drugs. The receptors come from a woman aged 18-29 years with Graves disease.

In its sample, this clonotype was seen many times. The chain carries TRBV2 and TRBJ2-6; 8 nucleotides line up with TRBD1. V was clipped by 6 bases and J by 4 bases; unmatched bases: 8. There are 16 residues in the CDR3. CDR1 and CDR2 (germline): SNHLY, FYNNEI. The CDR3 is CASRAGGAGGANVLTF. The CDR3 DNA sequence: TGTGCCAGCAGGGCAGGGGGCGCCGGAGGGGCCAACGTCCTGACTTTC.

At least ten counts were recorded for this clonotype. This chain links TRBV28 with TRBJ1-1; possibly TRBD1 for D (5 bases). The V end lost 7 bases, the J end lost 2 bases, and 14 bases lay between the germline ends. Germline assignment: CDR1 MDHEN and CDR2 SYDVKM. The CDR3 contains 14 residues. The CDR3 is CASNGGSTNTEAFF. The CDR3 bases are TGTGCCAGCAACGGGGGGTCCACAAACACTGAAGCTTTCTTT.

The rearrangement links TRBV6-1 to TRBJ2-5, with D maybe TRBD1 (6 bases). With 3 bases removed from V and 13 bases from J, the gap between germline ends came to 12 bases. Germline lookup yields CDR1 MNHNS and CDR2 SASEGT. CDR3 length: 11 amino acids. The CDR3 reads CASSDRQVRYF. The CDR3, as DNA: TGTGCCAGCAGTGACCGACAGGTTAGGTACTTC.

The table lists this clonotype with many counts. The chain is built from TRBV6-2 or TRBV6-3 and TRBJ2-7; D is unresolved. Germline V gene sequence: CDR1 MNHEY, CDR2 SVGEGT. The germline V and J ends were trimmed by 3 bases and 1 base, with 7 bases remaining between them. The CDR3 totals 13 residues. The CDR3 DNA is TGTGCCAGCAGTTATGGGGATTCCTACGAGCAGTACTTC. Translating it yields CASSYGDSYEQYF.

This chain uses TRBV28 with TRBJ1-1, with unresolved D. Looked up from germline, CDR1 is MDHEN and CDR2 is SYDVKM. The CDR3 totals 10 residues. The ends were cut back, 6 bases at V and 8 bases at J, with 7 bases in the middle. In DNA form, the CDR3 reads TGTGCCAGCAGGGAGATAGAAGCTTTCTTT. Its translation is CASREIEAFF. Drawing the rest from reference TRBV28 and TRBJ1-1, the complete variable domain is DVKVTQSSRYLVKRTGEKVFLECVQDMDHENMFWYRQDPGLGLRLIYFSYDVKMKEKGDIPEGYSVSREKKERFSLILESASTNQTSMYLCASREIEAFFGQGTRLTVV.

In this sample, this clonotype turned up a few times. The CDR3 sequence: CASSYAGRGNTIYF. As DNA, the CDR3 is TGTGCCAGCAGTTACGCAGGGCGTGGAAACACCATATATTTT. The chain combines TRBV6-9 with TRBJ1-3, with D possibly being TRBD1 (5 bases). The germline V gene has CDR1 MNHGY and CDR2 SVAAGI. The CDR3 has 14 amino acids. V gave up 3 bases and J gave up 3 bases, with 9 bases separating them.

This clonotype was observed many times. The rearrangement links TRBV4-1 to TRBJ1-2, with D tentatively TRBD1 (5 bases). V gave up 6 bases and J gave up 4 bases, with 12 bases separating them. CDR3 length: 13 residues. Germline V gene data show CDR1 as MGHRA and CDR2 as YSYEKL. The CDR3 loop reads CASRAQGGYGYTF. The CDR3 nucleotides read TGCGCCAGCAGGGCGCAGGGAGGCTATGGCTACACCTTC.

This clonotype was detected only a few times. This sequence joins TRBV7-9 and TRBJ1-4; no firm D call. The CDR3 spans 15 residues. Germline V gene lookup returns CDR1 SEHNR and CDR2 FQNEAQ (reference sequence). Trimming shortened V by 3 bases and J by 5 bases, and 13 bases separated the two germline ends. CDR3 region: CASSFTLEGNEKLFF. For the CDR3, the DNA is TGTGCCAGCAGCTTCACCTTGGAAGGGAATGAAAAACTGTTTTTT.

This rearrangement joins TRBV5-4 to TRBJ2-4; TRBD1 aligns across 7 bases. The length of the CDR3 is 16 residues. V lost 0 bases and J lost 4; bases outside the gene matches: 7. Germline CDR1 and CDR2: SGHNT and YYREEE (reference sequence). This CDR3 reads CASSLDQDRTKNIQYF. In DNA, the CDR3 is TGTGCCAGCAGCTTGGACCAGGACAGGACTAAAAACATTCAGTACTTC.

The rearrangement joins TRBV5-1 to TRBJ1-6; D is unclear. V gave up 1 base and J gave up 7 bases, with 9 bases separating them. CDR1 and CDR2 (germline): SGHRS, YFSETQ. This CDR3 has 14 residues. The CDR3 DNA reads TGCGCCAGCAGCTTGATTTTCGGAAATTCACCCCTCCACTTT. Translation gives CASSLIFGNSPLHF.

This clonotype was seen ten or more times. The rearrangement joins TRBV20-1 to TRBJ2-7; 9 nucleotides agree with TRBD1. With 5 bases clipped from V and 3 bases from J, the junction kept 14 bases outside the gene matches. This CDR3 comprises 16 residues. Germline CDR1 and CDR2: DFQATT and SNEGSKA (reference sequence). DNA of the CDR3: TGCAGTGCTGAATTTAACTCGGACAGGGGAGACTACGAGCAGTACTTC. Protein: CSAEFNSDRGDYEQYF.

The table lists this clonotype with many counts. The rearrangement links TRBV28 to TRBJ1-5, with D unresolved. V was pared by 5 bases and J by 0 bases, with 20 bases between. Germline lookup yields CDR1 MDHEN and CDR2 SYDVKM. This CDR3 is 18 amino acids long. The CDR3 is CASSPRFPRAVSNQPQHF. The CDR3 DNA follows: TGTGCCAGCAGTCCGCGATTCCCTCGAGCGGTTAGCAATCAGCCCCAGCATTTT.

This clonotype was picked up many times. The CDR3 DNA is TGCGCCAGCAGTGAGTCTTGGGGACAGGGCAATCAGCCCCAGCATTTT. Translating gives CASSESWGQGNQPQHF. The chain has TRBV10-2 and TRBJ1-5, with TRBD1 matching 8 bases. The CDR3 has 16 amino acids. V was clipped by 0 bases and J by 2 bases; unmatched bases: 3. Germline V gene data show CDR1 as WSHSY and CDR2 as SAAADI.

This clonotype was counted at least ten times. This chain uses TRBV27 with TRBJ1-2, with D hard to call. The CDR3 runs to 14 residues. CDR1 is MNHEY, CDR2 SMNVEV, per germline (reference sequence). V was trimmed by 2 bases and J by 5 bases, leaving 12 bases between them. Here the CDR3 reads CASSLAGSRYGYTF. The CDR3 DNA reads as TGTGCCAGCAGTTTAGCAGGATCCAGATATGGCTACACCTTC.

This sequence joins TRBV27 and TRBJ2-1; D remains ambiguous. Judging by the DNA end, TRBJ2-5 fits better; the J call may be wrong. The CDR3 spans 15 residues. The germline V gene encodes CDR1 MNHEY and CDR2 SMNVEV (reference sequence). The CDR3 protein is CASSLGVAAWETQYF. In DNA form, the CDR3 reads TGTGCCAGCAGTTTAGGTGTGGCGGCGTGGGAGACCCAGTACTTC.

This clonotype was recorded at least ten times. The rearrangement uses TRBV12-3 or TRBV12-4 and TRBJ2-7; D may be TRBD1 (6 bases). This CDR3 has 11 amino acids. The germline V and J ends were trimmed by 4 bases and 7 bases, with 8 bases remaining between them. The CDR3 nucleotides read TGTGCCAGCAGTTCAGACAGGGAGCAGTACTTC. Translating gives CASSSDREQYF.

The chain couples TRBV24-1 to TRBJ2-3; D is undetermined. The V end lost 7 bases, the J end lost 5 bases, and 18 bases lay between the germline ends. From germline, CDR1 is KGHDR and CDR2 SFDVKD. The CDR3 totals 15 residues. The CDR3 DNA reads TGTGCCACCAGCATAGATGCTGGGGTGGAAGATACGCAGTATTTT. Amino acid sequence: CATSIDAGVEDTQYF.

The V gene is TRBV28, the J gene TRBJ2-2; D may correspond to TRBD1 or TRBD2 (5 bases each). This CDR3 region has 14 residues. The V and J ends lost 4 bases and 4 bases respectively, with 10 bases between them. In germline, CDR1 is MDHEN, CDR2 SYDVKM. CDR3: CASSWDASTGELFF. The CDR3 nucleotides are TGTGCCAGCAGTTGGGACGCCAGCACCGGGGAGCTGTTTTTT.

There are a few counts of this clonotype. The chain is built from TRBV7-9 and TRBJ2-7; D is unresolved. This CDR3 spans 13 amino acids. CDR1 SEHNR and CDR2 FQNEAQ come from the germline V gene (reference sequence). Trimming removed 7 bases at V and 1 base at J, with 11 bases between. CDR3 sequence reads: CASNSGLSYEQYF. CDR3 in DNA: TGTGCCAGCAACTCGGGCCTTTCCTACGAGCAGTACTTC.

This clonotype was recorded a few times. The germline gene is not matched at one end of the junction; a read error may be the cause. The chain combines TRBV2 with TRBJ2-1, with D perhaps given as TRBD1 or TRBD2 (5 bases each). Germline V gives CDR1 SNHLY, CDR2 FYNNEI. The CDR3 spans 11 residues. CDR3 in amino acids: CASSPRDLNLF. Here the CDR3 DNA reads TGTGCCAGCAGCCCCAGGGACCTAAATCTCTTC.